The 28 T cell receptor beta chains below come from one sample, sequenced in a study of neurological immune-mediated disorders. TCRdb independently ran MiXCR on the 5' RACE reads; one entry per CDR3 protein. The data show tens of thousands of distinct CDR3 sequences, about 9.4% seen once. Sequenced input: PBMCs. These receptors originate from a man aged 40-49 years in good health.

This clonotype occurred many times. The rearrangement joins TRBV25-1 to TRBJ2-2, with D possibly matching TRBD1 (5 bases). The V and J ends lost 2 bases and 13 bases respectively, with 8 bases between them. CDR3 length: 11 amino acids. CDR1 and CDR2 (germline): MGHDK, SYGVNS. For the CDR3, the DNA is TGTGCCAGCAGTGAAAAAGACAGGCTGTTTTTT. It encodes CASSEKDRLFF.

This clonotype has a count of ten or more. The chain has TRBV20-1 and TRBJ2-3, with D perhaps TRBD1 (6 bases). Trimming removed 5 bases from V and 4 bases from J, with 19 bases in between. From germline, CDR1 is DFQATT and CDR2 SNEGSKA (reference sequence). The CDR3 has 15 amino acids. CDR3 bases: TGCAGTGCTCCCCACTCAGGGGAAGGGGCAGATACGCAGTATTTT. Translation gives CSAPHSGEGADTQYF.

This clonotype was recorded at least ten times. The chain is built from TRBV10-3 and TRBJ2-6; 7 bases map to TRBD1. This CDR3 contains 17 residues. The junction had 6 bases not matched to a gene; V was cut back by 3 bases and J by 1 base. The germline V gene encodes CDR1 ENHRY and CDR2 SYGVKD. CDR3 residues: CAISDPKDRSGANVLTF. The DNA for the CDR3 is TGTGCCATCAGTGACCCTAAGGACAGGTCTGGGGCCAACGTCCTGACTTTC.

Only a few counts were recorded for this clonotype. Here the CDR3 DNA reads TGTGCCAGCACCGGACAGGGGCCCGGGGAGCTGTTTTTT. This sequence encodes CASTGQGPGELFF. The chain combines TRBV6-5 with TRBJ2-2, with 9 nucleotides matching TRBD1. Looked up from germline, CDR1 is MNHEY and CDR2 is SVGAGI. The CDR3 is made up of 13 amino acids. Losses at the gene ends were 7 bases for V and 6 bases for J; bases not matched to a gene: 3.

This clonotype appeared many times. The chain couples TRBV5-1 to TRBJ2-7; 8 bases line up with TRBD2. The CDR3 length is 17 residues. Trimming took 1 base from V and 0 from J; bases not matched to a gene: 9. Germline CDR1 SGHRS, CDR2 YFSETQ. The CDR3 sequence is CASSLSVGGRSSYEQYF. CDR3 DNA: TGCGCCAGCAGCTTGTCCGTGGGCGGGAGGAGCTCCTACGAGCAGTACTTC.

The table lists this clonotype with many counts. This chain joins TRBV20-1 and TRBJ2-3; 10 nucleotides line up with TRBD2. Germline values: CDR1 DFQATT, CDR2 SNEGSKA (reference sequence). The V and J ends lost 8 bases and 5 bases, in that order; junction bases with no gene match: 10. The CDR3 is 14 amino acids. The CDR3 loop is CSPKRAGGIDTQYF. Here the CDR3 DNA reads TGCAGTCCTAAAAGAGCGGGAGGGATAGATACGCAGTATTTT.

This chain connects TRBV7-9 to TRBJ2-1; D gene uncertain. The V end was cut by 5 bases, the J end by 7 bases, with 6 bases between. Germline CDR1 reads SEHNR; CDR2 reads FQNEAQ (reference sequence). This CDR3 is built from 11 residues. The CDR3 coding sequence is TGTGCCAGCAGCGGGGATAATGAGCAGTTCTTC. This sequence encodes CASSGDNEQFF.

This clonotype was seen ten or more times. The chain links TRBV2 to TRBJ2-5; 7 positions match TRBD2. V dropped 4 bases and J dropped 1; count of bases not matched to a gene: 3. The CDR3 runs 14 residues. Germline V lookup: CDR1 SNHLY, CDR2 FYNNEI. The CDR3 loop is CASSVREVQETQYF. CDR3 DNA sequence: TGTGCCAGCAGTGTACGGGAGGTCCAAGAGACCCAGTACTTC.

This clonotype was detected many times. The genes are TRBV5-6 and TRBJ1-4; D is unclear. CDR3 length: 17 amino acids. In germline, CDR1 is SGHDT, CDR2 YYEEEE. Trimming took 0 bases from V and 0 from J, leaving 12 bases between them. The CDR3, as DNA: TGTGCCAGCAGCTTGGGACCAGGAAGAGCAACTAATGAAAAACTGTTTTTT. It yields the protein CASSLGPGRATNEKLFF.

This clonotype has at least ten counts. The chain combines TRBV20-1 with TRBJ2-1; no definite D call. The CDR3 spans 14 residues. The V end lost 0 bases, the J end lost 4 bases, and 10 bases lay between the germline ends. From germline, CDR1 is DFQATT and CDR2 SNEGSKA (reference sequence). The CDR3 here is CSARDRTNYNEQFF. DNA for the CDR3: TGCAGTGCTAGAGACCGGACCAATTACAATGAGCAGTTCTTC.

Details on this clonotype: A much larger clonotype is one base distant, so this may be a read error. The chain carries TRBV7-9 and TRBJ2-1, with 7 bases matching TRBD2. Germline lookup yields CDR1 SEHNR and CDR2 FQNEAQ (reference sequence). J gave up 4 bases and V 5 bases, and 14 bases lay outside the gene matches. The CDR3 is 17 residues long. The CDR3: CASSRTTGGGFYNEQFF. CDR3 in DNA: TGTGCCAGCAGCAGGACCACTGGCGGGGGATTTTACAATGAGCAGTTCTTC.

This clonotype was found once. Mismatch with germline at one junction end may stem from a read error. V is TRBV12-3 or TRBV12-4 and J is TRBJ2-7; TRBD1 agrees at 9 bases. The CDR3 runs to 13 residues. The CDR3 sequence: CVSSTGQGYERYF. CDR3 in DNA: TGTGTCAGTTCAACGGGACAGGGCTACGAGCGGTACTTC.

Comments on this clonotype: Relative to the germline gene, one junction end is altered; a read error may explain this. This chain links TRBV12-3 or TRBV12-4 with TRBJ2-7, with D possibly TRBD2 on 5 matching bases. The CDR3 contains 11 residues. The CDR3 sequence is CVSSLDYDQYF. In DNA form, the CDR3 reads TGTGTCAGCAGTTTAGACTACGATCAGTACTTC.

The chain combines TRBV5-1 with TRBJ2-2; unclear D gene. The germline V and J ends were trimmed by 5 bases and 6 bases, with 8 bases remaining between them. The germline V gene has CDR1 SGHRS and CDR2 YFSETQ. This CDR3 is built from 12 residues. For the CDR3, the DNA is TGCGCCAGCAGTCCCCCGGCCGGGGAGCTGTTTTTT. Residues: CASSPPAGELFF.

This clonotype was seen ten or more times. The chain combines TRBV6-1 with TRBJ2-3, with 9 bases identical to TRBD2. In germline, CDR1 is MNHNS, CDR2 SASEGT. With V trimmed by 0 bases and J by 1 base, 5 bases remained unmatched. This CDR3 comprises 17 residues. CDR3 region: CASSEAERGVRTDTQYF. CDR3 in DNA: TGTGCCAGCAGTGAAGCCGAGCGGGGGGTCCGCACAGATACGCAGTATTTT.

This clonotype was seen repeatedly, ten times or more. The chain links TRBV29-1 to TRBJ2-3; TRBD1 is a possible D gene (5 bases). V was shortened by 3 bases and J by 0 bases, with 7 bases between the two germline ends. Germline V lookup: CDR1 SQVTM, CDR2 ANQGSEA. The length of the CDR3 is 13 residues. CDR3 region: CSVEQGSTDTQYF. CDR3 coding DNA: TGCAGCGTTGAGCAGGGAAGCACAGATACGCAGTATTTT.

This clonotype was recorded at least ten times. The J gene is TRBJ2-5, the V gene TRBV6-6; 7 nucleotides line up with TRBD1. CDR1 is MNHNY and CDR2 is SVGAGI in the germline V gene (reference sequence). This CDR3 has 14 amino acids. Unmatched junction bases numbered 7, after V lost 4 bases and J lost 5 bases. The CDR3 sequence: CASSLGTVGETQYF. CDR3 DNA: TGTGCCAGCAGTTTAGGGACAGTAGGGGAGACCCAGTACTTC.

In this sample, this clonotype turned up many times. This chain links TRBV12-3 or TRBV12-4 with TRBJ1-4; 7 bases agree with TRBD1. V gave up 3 bases and J gave up 8 bases; unmatched junction bases: 6. The CDR3 totals 14 residues. CDR3 protein: CASSFGTANEKLFF. As DNA, the CDR3 is TGTGCCAGCAGTTTCGGGACAGCAAACGAAAAACTGTTTTTT.

This clonotype has ten or more counts. V and J are TRBV20-1 and TRBJ2-7; D uncertain. V lost 4 bases, J lost 0 bases, and 13 bases lay in between. The germline V gene has CDR1 DFQATT and CDR2 SNEGSKA (reference sequence). There are 14 residues in the CDR3. This CDR3 reads CSATWATSSYEQYF. In nucleotides, the CDR3 is TGCAGTGCTACCTGGGCCACGAGCTCCTACGAGCAGTACTTC.

This clonotype was counted many times. The chain couples TRBV5-1 to TRBJ2-4, with unresolved D. The V and J ends lost 7 bases and 2 bases respectively, with 13 bases between them. This CDR3 is 14 amino acids long. CDR1 SGHRS and CDR2 YFSETQ come from the germline V gene. The CDR3 region is CASAVTDPKNIQYF. In DNA, the CDR3 is TGCGCCAGCGCCGTGACTGATCCCAAAAACATTCAGTACTTC.

This clonotype has only a few counts. The J gene is TRBJ2-5, the V gene TRBV2; 10 bases align to TRBD1. This CDR3 is 13 amino acids long. Germline assignment: CDR1 SNHLY and CDR2 FYNNEI. The J segment lost 3 bases and the V segment lost 8 bases, leaving 3 bases of the junction unmatched. Here the CDR3 reads CASPGQGKETQYF. The DNA for the CDR3 is TGTGCCAGCCCGGGACAGGGGAAAGAGACCCAGTACTTC. Full variable domain (remainder filled in from reference TRBV2 and TRBJ2-5): EPEVTQTPSHQVTQMGQEVILRCVPISNHLYFYWYRQILGQKVEFLVSFYNNEISEKSEIFDDQFSVERPDGSNFTLKIRSTKLEDSAMYFCASPGQGKETQYFGPGTRLLVL.

The chain carries TRBV15 and TRBJ2-3; a possible D gene is TRBD1 (5 bases). CDR1 is LNHNV, CDR2 YYDKDF, per germline (reference sequence). Trimming pared 4 bases from V and 2 bases from J, leaving 19 bases between. The length of the CDR3 is 17 residues. CDR3 bases: TGTGCCACCAGCATGAGGCAGGGTATACTCCACACAGATACGCAGTATTTT. Translation gives CATSMRQGILHTDTQYF.

On this clonotype: A clone one base away is much larger, so this may be a read error. The V call is TRBV5-4, the J call TRBJ2-1; 7 bases fit TRBD2. The junction had 11 bases not matched to a gene; V was cut back by 2 bases and J by 6 bases. The CDR3 is 16 amino acids. Germline CDR1 reads SGHNT; CDR2 reads YYREEE (reference sequence). The CDR3 DNA is TGTGCCAGCAGCTTTGAGCGGGGTGTCAAGTGCAATGAGCAGTTCTTC. Amino acids: CASSFERGVKCNEQFF.

This clonotype came up many times. This chain links TRBV4-2 with TRBJ2-7, with 11 bases fitting TRBD2. The V gene's germline CDR1 is LGHNA and CDR2 YNFKEQ. The CDR3 contains 15 residues. Losses at the gene ends were 4 bases for V and 3 bases for J; bases not matched to a gene: 5. The CDR3 loop reads CASSPRLAGFYEQYF. CDR3 coding DNA: TGTGCCAGCAGCCCAAGACTAGCGGGGTTCTACGAGCAGTACTTC.

This clonotype was seen repeatedly, ten times or more. This sequence joins TRBV5-5 and TRBJ2-1; 11 bases fit TRBD1. V shed 4 bases and J 4 bases; nucleotides not matched to a gene: 4. Germline CDR1 reads SGHKS; CDR2 reads YYEKEE (reference sequence). The CDR3 covers 15 residues. The CDR3 nucleotides are TGTGCCAGCAGCGTGGACAGGGGGCCTTACAATGAGCAGTTCTTC. Protein sequence: CASSVDRGPYNEQFF.

In its sample, this clonotype was seen many times. The chain has TRBV5-1 and TRBJ2-3; 14 nucleotides align to TRBD2. The CDR3 loop spans 17 amino acids. The ends lost 2 bases at V and 5 bases at J; junction bases unmatched: 7. The V gene's germline CDR1 is SGHRS and CDR2 YFSETQ. CDR3 DNA: TGCGCCAGCAGCTTACAAGGGACTAGCGGGAGCGGAGATACGCAGTATTTT. It translates to CASSLQGTSGSGDTQYF.

This clonotype showed up many times. The rearrangement joins TRBV6-5 to TRBJ2-7; no definite D call. V dropped 0 bases and J dropped 6 bases, with 12 bases sitting between them. The CDR3 is 14 residues long. CDR1 MNHEY and CDR2 SVGAGI come from the germline V gene. The CDR3 is CASSYSRGPGEQYF. CDR3 nucleotide sequence: TGTGCCAGCAGTTACTCGAGAGGTCCGGGCGAGCAGTACTTC.

This clonotype was picked up a small number of times. The V gene is TRBV5-5, the J gene TRBJ2-7, with TRBD1 matching over 7 bases. The length of the CDR3 is 14 residues. The V and J ends lost 1 base and 4 bases, in that order; junction bases with no gene match: 5. The germline gives CDR1 SGHKS, CDR2 YYEKEE (reference sequence). CDR3 bases: TGTGCCAGCAGCTTGTTGCCAGGGGGTTACGAGCAGTACTTC. It specifies CASSLLPGGYEQYF. The variable domain in full, with the rest retrieved from reference TRBV5-5 and TRBJ2-7, is DAGVTQSPTHLIKTRGQQVTLRCSPISGHKSVSWYQQVLGQGPQFIFQYYEKEERGRGNFPDRFSARQFPNYSSELNVNALLLGDSALYLCASSLLPGGYEQYFGPGTRLTVT.